Below are 19 T cell receptor beta chains sequenced from a single sample in a study of T cell responses to AZD1222 COVID-19 vaccine. Libraries were prepared by immunoSEQ multiplex PCR; TCRdb keeps only in-frame clonotypes and omits some of them. The sample includes over 100,000 clones, 90% of them seen just once. Sample: peripheral blood, taken on day 0 of AZD1222 vaccination. The receptors originated from an adult in good health.

The V and J genes are TRBV3-1 (or the pseudogene TRBV3-2) and TRBJ2-1, with 7 nucleotides matching TRBD2. The CDR3 extends over 14 amino acids. The junction had 8 bases not matched to a gene; V was cut back by 3 bases and J by 9 bases. The germline CDR1 and CDR2 sequences are LGHDT and YNNKEL (reference sequence). In DNA form, the CDR3 reads TGTGCCAGCAGCCAGAACAGCGGGGAGGGTGAGCAGTTCTTC. This codes for CASSQNSGEGEQFF.

The V gene is TRBV18, the J gene TRBJ2-2; no firm D call. V was shortened by 5 bases and J by 1 base, with 2 bases between the two germline ends. Per the germline V gene, CDR1 is KGHSH and CDR2 is LQKENI. The length of the CDR3 is 12 residues. CDR3 sequence reads: CASSVNTGELFF. The CDR3 DNA is TGTGCCAGCTCAGTGAACACCGGGGAGCTGTTTTTT.

This rearrangement joins TRBV7-3 to TRBJ2-2, with 11 bases matching TRBD2. Germline CDR1 SGHTA, CDR2 FQGTGA. The CDR3 sequence is 18 residues long. The junction had 13 bases not matched to a gene; V was cut back by 7 bases and J by 3 bases. CDR3 region: CASMGPSGGRIDTGELFF. In nucleotides, the CDR3 is TGTGCCAGCATGGGCCCTAGCGGGGGGCGTATCGACACCGGGGAGCTGTTTTTT.

This clone was recorded only once. The chain couples TRBV27 to TRBJ2-1, with a possible D match to TRBD2 (5 bases). The CDR3 sequence is 14 residues long. Germline V gene data show CDR1 as MNHEY and CDR2 as SMNVEV (reference sequence). Trimming stripped 10 bases from V and 6 bases from J, with 19 bases between. The CDR3 is CATLDLTGINEQFF. The CDR3 DNA follows: TGTGCCACCTTGGATTTGACCGGGATCAATGAGCAGTTCTTC.

The CDR3 is CASSLAGAGGYTF. The CDR3 DNA is TGTGCCAGCAGCCTGGCGGGGGCAGGGGGCTACACCTTC. The chain links TRBV5-5 to TRBJ1-2, with D perhaps matching TRBD1 (6 bases). Germline V gives CDR1 SGHKS, CDR2 YYEKEE (reference sequence). The V gene lost 4 bases and the J gene lost 8 bases, with 15 bases spanning the gap. The CDR3 has 13 residues. The full variable domain, with the rest looked up from reference TRBV5-5 and TRBJ1-2, is DAGVTQSPTHLIKTRGQQVTLRCSPISGHKSVSWYQQVLGQGPQFIFQYYEKEERGRGNFPDRFSARQFPNYSSELNVNALLLGDSALYLCASSLAGAGGYTFGSGTRLTVV.

This sequence joins TRBV7-9 and TRBJ1-5; TRBD1 might be the D (6 bases). This CDR3 spans 15 amino acids. The germline V and J ends were trimmed by 5 bases and 0 bases, with 11 bases remaining between them. Germline V gene sequence: CDR1 SEHNR, CDR2 FQNEAQ (reference sequence). The CDR3 sequence is CASSTGQHSNQPQHF. The CDR3 DNA reads as TGTGCCAGCAGCACAGGGCAACATAGCAATCAGCCCCAGCATTTT.

This chain uses TRBV3-1 (or the pseudogene TRBV3-2) with TRBJ1-2; possible D gene TRBD1, 5 bases. Germline assignment: CDR1 LGHDT and CDR2 YNNKEL (reference sequence). This CDR3 comprises 12 residues. The ends were cut back, 7 bases at V and 8 bases at J, with 14 bases in the middle. For the CDR3, the DNA is TGTGCCAGCACCGCATTGGGGGTCGGCTACACCTTC. Translated: CASTALGVGYTF.

The chain joins TRBV11-2 to TRBJ1-2; D call uncertain. The CDR3 contains 15 residues. Germline loops: CDR1 SGHAT, CDR2 FQNNGV. Trimming shortened V by 1 base and J by 0 bases, and 9 bases separated the two germline ends. The CDR3 spells CASSLVGAANYGYTF. DNA of the CDR3: TGTGCCAGCAGCTTAGTTGGAGCTGCTAACTATGGCTACACCTTC.

This chain links TRBV28 with TRBJ1-6; a weak D match, TRBD1 (5 bases). V lost 7 bases and J 6 bases, leaving 16 bases between the germline ends. Germline V lookup: CDR1 MDHEN, CDR2 SYDVKM. The CDR3 has 15 amino acids. In nucleotides, the CDR3 is TGTGCCAGCACCTCTGTACAGGCGATTAATTCACCCCTCCACTTT. As protein: CASTSVQAINSPLHF.

The chain has TRBV5-1 and TRBJ2-3; 7 bases align to TRBD1. Looked up from germline, CDR1 is SGHRS and CDR2 is YFSETQ. This CDR3 has 17 residues. After removal of 0 bases from V and 2 bases from J, the junction contained 9 bases not matched to a gene. CDR3 amino acids: CASSLVGSGGPTDTQYF. In nucleotides, the CDR3 is TGCGCCAGCAGCTTGGTAGGGTCAGGGGGACCCACAGATACGCAGTATTTT.

The rearrangement links TRBV6-2 or TRBV6-3 to TRBJ1-2; D is ambiguous. CDR1 and CDR2 from the germline V gene are MNHEY and SVGEGT. V gave up 2 bases and J gave up 5 bases, with 6 bases separating them. The CDR3 has 12 amino acids. The CDR3 sequence: CASSYDGYGYTF. In DNA, the CDR3 is TGTGCCAGCAGTTACGATGGATATGGCTACACCTTC.

The rearrangement links TRBV5-4 to TRBJ2-3, with D uncertain. This CDR3 is 14 amino acids long. The germline V gene has CDR1 SGHNT and CDR2 YYREEE (reference sequence). The V end lost 0 bases, the J end lost 5 bases, and 10 bases lay between the germline ends. The CDR3 loop reads CASSLETNGDTQYF. For the CDR3, the DNA is TGTGCCAGCAGCTTGGAGACCAACGGAGATACGCAGTATTTT.

The V and J genes are TRBV25-1 and TRBJ1-1; TRBD1 is a possible D gene (6 bases). The germline gives CDR1 MGHDK, CDR2 SYGVNS. This CDR3 region has 13 residues. The germline V and J ends were trimmed by 1 base and 9 bases, with 12 bases remaining between them. The chain's CDR3 is CASSEWEQGKAFF. The CDR3 DNA is TGTGCCAGCAGTGAATGGGAACAGGGCAAAGCTTTCTTT. Filled out from reference TRBV25-1 and TRBJ1-1, the complete variable domain reads EADIYQTPRYLVIGTGKKITLECSQTMGHDKMYWYQQDPGMELHLIHYSYGVNSTEKGDLSSESTVSRIRTEHFPLTLESARPSHTSQYLCASSEWEQGKAFFGQGTRLTVV.

The chain joins TRBV3-1 (or the pseudogene TRBV3-2) to TRBJ2-1; D tentatively reads TRBD1 or TRBD2 (5 bases each). The CDR3 has 15 residues. V gave up 0 bases and J gave up 8 bases, with 14 bases separating them. Germline CDR1 is LGHDT and CDR2 is YNNKEL (reference sequence). CDR3 sequence reads: CASSQDPGLAYEQFF. The CDR3 nucleotides are TGTGCCAGCAGCCAAGACCCGGGGCTAGCCTATGAGCAGTTCTTC.

The chain couples TRBV9 to TRBJ1-6; 8 bases fit TRBD1. There are 15 residues in the CDR3. V lost 3 bases to trimming and J lost 9 bases; unmatched junction nucleotides: 8. Germline V gives CDR1 SGDLS, CDR2 YYNGEE. The chain's CDR3 is CASSGQGRLSSPLHF. CDR3 bases: TGTGCCAGCAGCGGACAGGGGCGACTTAGTTCACCCCTCCACTTT.

This chain uses TRBV19 with TRBJ1-5, with unresolved D. V was pared by 3 bases and J by 10 bases, with 19 bases between. This CDR3 has 15 residues. Per germline, CDR1 LNHDA and CDR2 SQIVND (reference sequence). The CDR3 region has the DNA TGTGCCAGTAGTATCTCTAGCGCAGGCTTCACACCCCAGCATTTT. This sequence encodes CASSISSAGFTPQHF.

The chain links TRBV30 to TRBJ1-2; D is unclear. The germline CDR1 and CDR2 sequences are GTSNPN and SVGIG (reference sequence). The V end was cut by 0 bases, the J end by 4 bases, with 12 bases between. This CDR3 is built from 14 residues. DNA of the CDR3: TGTGCCTGGAGTGTACTGGGCACAAGCTATGGCTACACCTTC. This encodes CAWSVLGTSYGYTF.

This clone was seen a single time. This sequence joins TRBV6-5 and TRBJ1-1; D is undetermined. This CDR3 region has 13 residues. V was shortened by 0 bases and J by 4 bases, with 6 bases between the two germline ends. The germline CDR1 and CDR2 sequences are MNHEY and SVGAGI. The CDR3 protein is CASSYSWGTEAFF. CDR3 nucleotides: TGTGCCAGCAGTTACTCCTGGGGCACTGAAGCTTTCTTT.

The V and J genes are TRBV7-9 and TRBJ2-7; 9 nucleotides match TRBD1. CDR3 length: 13 amino acids. Germline loops: CDR1 SEHNR, CDR2 FQNEAQ (reference sequence). V shed 6 bases, J shed 3 bases, and the junction held 3 bases outside the gene matches. CDR3 in amino acids: CASRPDRGYEQYF. The CDR3 DNA follows: TGTGCCAGCAGACCGGACAGGGGCTACGAGCAGTACTTC.